The T cell receptor beta chain described here comes from a study of regulatory T cells in long-lasting Graves disease. This CDR3 contains 18 residues. Time point reported: newly diagnosed GD, antithyroid drugs for less than 3 months. The TCR library was made from RNA extracted from PBMCs. EDTA tubes held roughly 9 milliliters of peripheral blood from each patient. To make TCR beta libraries, researchers used iRepertoire HTBI primers and Arm-PCR of CDR3 regions. TCRdb reanalysed the multiplex PCR reads using MiXCR and keeps one entry per CDR3 protein. The sample consists of more than 300,000 distinct CDR3 sequences, around a sixth of them appearing once. For this clonotype: One junction end disagrees with the germline gene, perhaps due to a read error.

The chain couples TRBV12-3 or TRBV12-4 to TRBJ1-1, with D tentatively TRBD1 (5 bases). Sequenced here: peripheral blood mononuclear cells (PBMCs), sampled at new diagnosis, from a patient treated with antithyroid drugs. The TCR was taken from a female donor with Graves disease. In nucleotides, the CDR3 is TGCGCCAGCGGCCCCCGGGGCCTCGGAGGTTACGGGAACACTGAAGCTTTCTTT. Its protein product is CASGPRGLGGYGNTEAFF.